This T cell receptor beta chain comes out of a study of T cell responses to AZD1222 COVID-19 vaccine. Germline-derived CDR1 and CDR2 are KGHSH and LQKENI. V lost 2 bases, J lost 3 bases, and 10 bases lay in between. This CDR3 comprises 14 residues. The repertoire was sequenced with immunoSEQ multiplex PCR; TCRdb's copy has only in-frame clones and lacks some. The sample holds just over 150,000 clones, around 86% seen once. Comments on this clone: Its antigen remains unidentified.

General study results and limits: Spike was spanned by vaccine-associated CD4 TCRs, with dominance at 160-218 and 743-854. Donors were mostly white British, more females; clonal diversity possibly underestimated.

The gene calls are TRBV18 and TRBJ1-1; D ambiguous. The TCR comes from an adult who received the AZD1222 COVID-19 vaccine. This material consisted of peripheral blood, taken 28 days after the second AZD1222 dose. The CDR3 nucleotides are TGTGCCAGCTCACCATTGCAGGTGGACACTGAAGCTTTCTTT. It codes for CASSPLQVDTEAFF.